A selection of T cell receptor beta chains follows, all from one sample in a study of cytomegalovirus exposure and HLA in healthy donors. Assay used: immunoSEQ multiplex PCR; TCRdb lists only in-frame clones, some missing. The table includes some 84,000 clones, roughly 91% detected once. Sequencing was done on a sample of PBMCs. All receptors come from a man aged 25 to 45 in good health and CMV-seronegative. Both conserved end residues are part of each CDR3. A D gene is named only where the DNA matches it firmly. Clone size is not always given. Where it is, it says once, few, many or a class for expanded clones.

size: .
V: TRBV19
D: TRBD2
J: TRBJ2-2
length: 17
DNA: TGTGCCAGTAGTACTGTTTTTAGCGGGAGGATATCCGGGGAGCTGTTTTTT
CDR3: CASSTVFSGRISGELFF

size: .
V: TRBV19
D: TRBD1
J: TRBJ1-1
length: 23
DNA: TGTGCCAGTAGTAGAATATCCCTCGGGACAGGGGGCGCCGGATATTGGGTGAACACTGAAGCTTTCTTT
CDR3: CASSRISLGTGGAGYWVNTEAFF

size: .
V: TRBV6-1
D: .
J: TRBJ2-5
length: 13
DNA: TGTGCCAGCAGTGTCAGGGCCTCGGAGACCCAGTACTTC
CDR3: CASSVRASETQYF

size: .
V: TRBV19
D: TRBD2
J: TRBJ2-5
length: 16
DNA: TGTGCCAGTAGTAGGACTAGCGGAGCAGGTCAAGAGACCCAGTACTTC
CDR3: CASSRTSGAGQETQYF

size: .
V: TRBV19
D: .
J: TRBJ2-7
length: 14
DNA: TGTGCCAGTAGTCTTGAGGTATTCTTCTACGAGCAGTACTTC
CDR3: CASSLEVFFYEQYF

size: .
V: TRBV6-4
D: .
J: TRBJ2-3
length: 14
DNA: TGTGCCAGCAGTGACTCGAGCTCCCAATTCACGCAGTATTTT
CDR3: CASSDSSSQFTQYF

size: .
V: TRBV11-2
D: TRBD1
J: TRBJ2-3
length: 16
DNA: TGTGCCAGCAGCATTACAGGGGGCTATAGCACAGATACGCAGTATTTT
CDR3: CASSITGGYSTDTQYF

size: .
V: TRBV10-1
D: TRBD2
J: TRBJ2-2
length: 18
DNA: TGCGCCAGCAGCACCCGCCCCCTACTAGCGGGAGGTAGCGGGGAGCTGTTTTTT
CDR3: CASSTRPLLAGGSGELFF

size: .
V: TRBV28
D: .
J: TRBJ2-7
length: 14
DNA: TGTGCCTCACAAATAGCGTACAGGGTGGAAGAGCAGTACTTC
CDR3: CASQIAYRVEEQYF

size: .
V: TRBV19
D: TRBD1
J: TRBJ1-2
length: 19
DNA: TGTGCCAGTCTCAACGGGGGCGACGGACGACAGGGACCTAACTATGGCTACACCTTC
CDR3: CASLNGGDGRQGPNYGYTF

size: .
V: TRBV5-1
D: .
J: TRBJ1-4
length: 15
DNA: TGCGCCAGCAGCCCACCCGGGGGGCCTAATGAAAAACTGTTTTTT
CDR3: CASSPPGGPNEKLFF

size: .
V: TRBV5-6
D: .
J: TRBJ1-3
length: 15
DNA: TGTGCCAGCAGCTTGGGGCCTGCCTCTGGAAACACCATATATTTT
CDR3: CASSLGPASGNTIYF

size: .
V: TRBV30
D: .
J: TRBJ2-5
length: 13
DNA: TGTGCCTGGACCCTGGACAGACAAGAGACCCAGTACTTC
CDR3: CAWTLDRQETQYF

size: .
V: TRBV30
D: .
J: TRBJ1-2
length: 13
DNA: TGTGCCCTAGACAACAGGGTTTCGGGAGGCTACACCTTC
CDR3: CALDNRVSGGYTF

size: .
V: TRBV7-6
D: TRBD1
J: TRBJ1-1
length: 14
DNA: TGTGCCAGCAGCCTACGGACAGGTGACACTGAAGCTTTCTTT
CDR3: CASSLRTGDTEAFF

size: .
V: TRBV11-2
D: .
J: TRBJ1-4
length: 12
DNA: TGTGCCAGCAGCTCTTTTTACGGGAAACTGTTTTTT
CDR3: CASSSFYGKLFF

size: .
V: TRBV6-5
D: TRBD1
J: TRBJ1-5
length: 15
DNA: TGTGCCAGCAGCACCCGACAGGGTGGCAATCAGCCCCAGCATTTT
CDR3: CASSTRQGGNQPQHF

size: .
V: TRBV6-1
D: TRBD1
J: TRBJ1-4
length: 15
DNA: TGTGCCAGCAGTGCAAAACCGGGACAGAAAGAAAAACTGTTTTTT
CDR3: CASSAKPGQKEKLFF

size: .
V: TRBV7-2
D: .
J: TRBJ2-7
length: 13
DNA: TGTGCCAGCAGCCCCCAGGCCTTGGACGAGCAGTACTTC
CDR3: CASSPQALDEQYF

size: .
V: TRBV5-1
D: .
J: TRBJ2-7
length: 12
DNA: TGCGCCAGCAGAGAGACGACTTACGAGCAGTACTTC
CDR3: CASRETTYEQYF

size: .
V: TRBV2
D: TRBD1
J: TRBJ1-4
length: 14
DNA: TGTGCCAGCAGCCTTCGGACAGGGAATGAAAAACTGTTTTTT
CDR3: CASSLRTGNEKLFF

size: once
V: TRBV18
D: TRBD1
J: TRBJ1-3
length: 16
DNA: TGTGCCAGCTCGCCGGGACAGGGGGGCCCTGGAAACACCATATATTTT
CDR3: CASSPGQGGPGNTIYF

size: .
V: TRBV2
D: .
J: TRBJ1-2
length: 11
DNA: TGTGCCAGCGAACAGGGCTATGGCTACACCTTC
CDR3: CASEQGYGYTF

size: once
V: TRBV28
D: .
J: TRBJ1-2
length: 13
DNA: TGTGCCAGCAAACTTGGGACACACTATGGCTACACCTTC
CDR3: CASKLGTHYGYTF

size: few
V: TRBV5-4
D: TRBD1
J: TRBJ1-2
length: 15
DNA: TGTGCCAGCAGCTTATTAGGACAGGGGGCGCGGGGCTACACCTTC
CDR3: CASSLLGQGARGYTF

size: .
V: TRBV19
D: TRBD2
J: TRBJ2-1
length: 14
DNA: TGTGCCAGTACTAGCAGGACTAGCGGTAATGAGCAGTTCTTC
CDR3: CASTSRTSGNEQFF

size: .
V: TRBV4-1
D: .
J: TRBJ1-1
length: 13
DNA: TGCGCCAGCAGCTCCCTAGGGGGGGCTGAAGCTTTCTTT
CDR3: CASSSLGGAEAFF

size: .
V: TRBV10-1
D: TRBD2
J: TRBJ2-3
length: 17
DNA: TGCGCCAGCAGTGGCCGAATAGCGGGAGTCGATGGAGATACGCAGTATTTT
CDR3: CASSGRIAGVDGDTQYF

size: .
V: TRBV2
D: TRBD2
J: TRBJ2-3
length: 17
DNA: TGTGCCAGCAGTGAATTGCTAGCGGGGCAATTCACAGATACGCAGTATTTT
CDR3: CASSELLAGQFTDTQYF

size: once
V: TRBV18
D: TRBD1
J: TRBJ1-1
length: 14
DNA: TGTGCCAGCTCACGGGACAGCATGAACACTGAAGCTTTCTTT
CDR3: CASSRDSMNTEAFF

size: .
V: TRBV4-2
D: TRBD2
J: TRBJ2-7
length: 16
DNA: TGTGCCAGCAGCCAAGACGGGGCGGGAGGCTCCTACGAGCAGTACTTC
CDR3: CASSQDGAGGSYEQYF

size: once
V: TRBV11-3
D: .
J: TRBJ1-1
length: 13
DNA: TGTGCCAGCAGCGCCCGGCCGGGTGGTGAAGCTTTCTTT
CDR3: CASSARPGGEAFF

size: .
V: TRBV5-6
D: TRBD1
J: TRBJ2-1
length: 15
DNA: TGTGCCAGCAGCTGGCCGGGACAGGGGGCGAGGGAGCAGTTCTTC
CDR3: CASSWPGQGAREQFF

size: .
V: TRBV5-1
D: .
J: TRBJ1-2
length: 13
DNA: TGCGCCAGCAGCCCAAGGACAGCTGATGGCTACACCTTC
CDR3: CASSPRTADGYTF

size: .
V: TRBV30
D: TRBD1
J: TRBJ2-1
length: 19
DNA: TGTGCCTGGAGTCCATACAGGGGAGAATTGCTTCACTCCTACAATGAGCAGTTCTTC
CDR3: CAWSPYRGELLHSYNEQFF

size: few
V: TRBV27
D: .
J: TRBJ2-6
length: 17
DNA: TGTGCCAGCAGTTTCCGACAGGAATACTCTGGGGCCAACGTCCTGACTTTC
CDR3: CASSFRQEYSGANVLTF

size: .
V: TRBV7-3
D: TRBD2
J: TRBJ2-7
length: 12
DNA: TGTGCCAGCGGCACCGGGGGGGATCAGCAGTACTTC
CDR3: CASGTGGDQQYF

size: .
V: TRBV19
D: TRBD2
J: TRBJ2-7
length: 17
DNA: TGTGCCAGTAGCTCTTGGGGTTCTCGCGGGGGAGCCTACGAGCAGTACTTC
CDR3: CASSSWGSRGGAYEQYF

size: .
V: TRBV2
D: TRBD1
J: TRBJ2-2
length: 16
DNA: TGTGCCAGCCCCAAAAACGAGGGGGCCTCCACCGGGGAGCTGTTTTTT
CDR3: CASPKNEGASTGELFF

size: .
V: TRBV5-1
D: .
J: TRBJ2-7
length: 15
DNA: TGCGCCAGCAGCTTGGATTCAGGGGGGAACTACGAGCAGTACTTC
CDR3: CASSLDSGGNYEQYF

size: .
V: TRBV7-6
D: TRBD2
J: TRBJ2-2
length: 18
DNA: TGTGCCAGCAGCTTCATTGTGGCGGGGGTGGTGTTGACCGGGGAGCTGTTTTTT
CDR3: CASSFIVAGVVLTGELFF

size: .
V: TRBV30
D: TRBD2
J: TRBJ2-7
length: 14
DNA: TGTGCCTGGAGTGTGAGACTAGCGAGGTACGAGCAGTACTTC
CDR3: CAWSVRLARYEQYF

size: .
V: TRBV4-2
D: TRBD2
J: TRBJ2-3
length: 20
DNA: TGTGCCAGCAGCCAAGTTGTGACTAGCGGGAGGGTGTCCCCCACAGATACGCAGTATTTT
CDR3: CASSQVVTSGRVSPTDTQYF

size: .
V: TRBV30
D: .
J: TRBJ2-7
length: 15
DNA: TGTGCCTGGAGTCCCCCGACAGGAACCTCCTACGAGCAGTACTTC
CDR3: CAWSPPTGTSYEQYF

size: .
V: TRBV18
D: .
J: TRBJ1-2
length: 16
DNA: TGTGCCAGCTCTACCAATGAAGGGAGTTCGGAATATGGCTACACCTTC
CDR3: CASSTNEGSSEYGYTF

size: .
V: TRBV6-5
D: .
J: TRBJ2-5
length: 14
DNA: TGTGCCAGCAGGGAACCGGGAACTAAAGAGACCCAGTACTTC
CDR3: CASREPGTKETQYF

size: .
V: TRBV6-6
D: .
J: TRBJ2-7
length: 15
DNA: TGTGCCAGCAGTTACTCGAACACAAACTCCTACGAGCAGTACTTC
CDR3: CASSYSNTNSYEQYF

size: once
V: TRBV19
D: TRBD2
J: TRBJ2-6
length: 17
DNA: TGTGCCAGTAGTATAGTAGCGGGAGGGTCTGGGGCCAACGTCCTGACTTTC
CDR3: CASSIVAGGSGANVLTF

size: few
V: TRBV7-8
D: .
J: TRBJ2-7
length: 13
DNA: TGTGCCAGCAGCTTACCCACAACCTACGAGCAGTACTTC
CDR3: CASSLPTTYEQYF

size: .
V: TRBV6-1
D: .
J: TRBJ1-5
length: 14
DNA: TGTGCCAGCAGGGGGAGCGGCCGGGCCCGGCCCCAGCATTTT
CDR3: CASRGSGRARPQHF

size: .
V: TRBV29-1
D: .
J: TRBJ2-1
length: 13
DNA: TGCAGCGCATCCAGGGACACCTACAATGAGCAGTTCTTC
CDR3: CSASRDTYNEQFF

size: medium-sized
V: TRBV6-4
D: .
J: TRBJ2-2
length: 13
DNA: TGTGCCAGCAGTGAGAGGGACACCGGGGAGCTGTTTTTT
CDR3: CASSERDTGELFF

size: .
V: TRBV19
D: TRBD2
J: TRBJ2-3
length: 14
DNA: TGTGCCACACAAGCGGGGGGAGGCACAGATACGCAGTATTTT
CDR3: CATQAGGGTDTQYF

size: .
V: TRBV27
D: .
J: TRBJ1-5
length: 12
DNA: TGTGCCAGCAGTGTAACAAATCAGCCCCAGCATTTT
CDR3: CASSVTNQPQHF

size: .
V: TRBV5-1
D: .
J: TRBJ2-1
length: 15
DNA: TGCGCCAGCAGCTTGGCCCCCGGACAATACAATGAGCAGTTCTTC
CDR3: CASSLAPGQYNEQFF